The next 29 T cell receptor beta chains were all read from a single sample in a study of T cell changes during pregnancy in multiple sclerosis. Generated by immunoSEQ multiplex PCR, the TCRdb table keeps only in-frame clones and is missing some. The table lists around 69,000 clones, around nine tenths of them singletons. This sample comprised peripheral blood, obtained in the third trimester of pregnancy. These receptors were obtained from a female donor with multiple sclerosis, enrolled in a pregnancy study.

The rearrangement uses TRBV2 and TRBJ2-7; D may be TRBD2 (5 bases). The V and J ends lost 7 bases and 5 bases respectively, with 21 bases between them. The CDR3 sequence is 15 residues long. CDR1 is SNHLY, CDR2 FYNNEI, per germline. Here the CDR3 DNA reads TGTGCCAGCAATCAAGCGGCTAGCCTTCGTGACGAGCAGTACTTC. The encoded protein is CASNQAASLRDEQYF.

The table lists this clone with a count of one. The rearrangement uses TRBV6-1 and TRBJ1-2, with 8 bases identical to TRBD1. Trimming cost V 2 bases and J 4 bases; bases outside gene matches: 3. CDR1 MNHNS and CDR2 SASEGT come from the germline V gene. The CDR3 length is 14 residues. The CDR3 is CASSENRGTYGYTF. Written as DNA, the CDR3 is TGTGCCAGCAGTGAAAACAGGGGGACCTATGGCTACACCTTC.

The genes are TRBV4-1 and TRBJ1-1; 9 bases align to TRBD1. The ends lost 4 bases at V and 1 base at J; junction bases unmatched: 7. This CDR3 contains 16 residues. CDR1 and CDR2 from the germline V gene are MGHRA and YSYEKL. The CDR3 is CASSPGQGKGNTEAFF. The CDR3 nucleotides are TGCGCCAGCAGCCCTGGACAGGGGAAAGGGAACACTGAAGCTTTCTTT.

This rearrangement joins TRBV4-1 to TRBJ1-4; no definite D call. Germline assignment: CDR1 MGHRA and CDR2 YSYEKL. CDR3 length: 14 amino acids. V lost 5 bases, J lost 5 bases, and 12 bases lay in between. The CDR3 reads CASSKNPRNEKLFF. CDR3 sequence (DNA): TGCGCCAGCAGCAAAAATCCGCGGAATGAAAAACTGTTTTTT.

The chain uses TRBV7-2 and TRBJ1-1, with 12 bases identical to TRBD1. The CDR3 is 19 amino acids. From germline, CDR1 is SGHTA and CDR2 FQGNSA. With 5 bases clipped from V and 1 base from J, the junction kept 14 bases outside the gene matches. The CDR3, as DNA: TGTGCCAGCAGCCCCCCCCCGGGGACAGGGGGCGGAGGGAACACTGAAGCTTTCTTT. It codes for CASSPPPGTGGGGNTEAFF. Supplemented by reference TRBV7-2 and TRBJ1-1, the full variable domain reads GAGVSQSPSNKVTEKGKDVELRCDPISGHTALYWYRQSLGQGLEFLIYFQGNSAPDKSGLPSDRFSAERTGGSVSTLTIQRTQQEDSAVYLCASSPPPGTGGGGNTEAFFGQGTRLTVV.

This chain connects TRBV11-2 to TRBJ2-3; 10 bases agree with TRBD2. Germline V lookup: CDR1 SGHAT, CDR2 FQNNGV. The trim removed 0 bases at V and 2 bases at J, leaving 11 bases unmatched. CDR3 size: 19 residues. The CDR3 sequence is CASSLEVLVSGRSTDTQYF. The CDR3 DNA sequence: TGTGCCAGCAGCTTAGAAGTTTTGGTTAGCGGGAGGTCCACAGATACGCAGTATTTT.

The V gene is TRBV6-5, the J gene TRBJ2-5; D is ambiguous. CDR3 length equals 14 residues. V was cut by 7 bases and J by 0 bases, with 12 bases left in between. Germline CDR1 and CDR2: MNHEY and SVGAGI. In DNA, the CDR3 is TGTGCCAGCACCCCGAGCTATAACCAAGAGACCCAGTACTTC. The encoded protein is CASTPSYNQETQYF.

The genes are TRBV4-2 and TRBJ2-1; 8 nucleotides agree with TRBD2. The ends lost 1 base at V and 7 bases at J; junction bases unmatched: 12. Germline V gene lookup returns CDR1 LGHNA and CDR2 YNFKEQ. The CDR3 is 17 amino acids. The CDR3 loop is CASSQGRAGEFLNEQFF. The CDR3 DNA reads TGTGCCAGCAGCCAAGGCCGAGCGGGAGAGTTTTTGAATGAGCAGTTCTTC.

The rearrangement links TRBV6-4 to TRBJ1-5, with D unresolved. The CDR3 consists of 13 residues. V gave up 7 bases and J gave up 1 base, with 8 bases separating them. From germline, CDR1 is MRHNA and CDR2 SNTAGT. The CDR3 protein is CASNSGSNQPQHF. CDR3 nucleotide sequence: TGTGCCAGCAACTCGGGGAGCAATCAGCCCCAGCATTTT.

The chain recombines TRBV30 with TRBJ2-5, with D possibly matching TRBD2 (5 bases). V lost 3 bases to trimming and J lost 8 bases, with 13 bases between them. Germline V gene sequence: CDR1 GTSNPN, CDR2 SVGIG (reference sequence). The CDR3 runs 12 residues. CDR3 loop: CAWRSSRGTQYF. Written as DNA, the CDR3 is TGTGCCTGGAGGTCTAGCCGAGGAACCCAGTACTTC.

Only one count was recorded for this clone. The chain links TRBV9 to TRBJ1-2; the match to TRBD1 covers 9 bases. V was pared by 0 bases and J by 6 bases, with 9 bases of the junction left unmatched. The CDR3 is made up of 16 amino acids. Looked up from germline, CDR1 is SGDLS and CDR2 is YYNGEE. In DNA form, the CDR3 reads TGTGCCAGCAGCGTAGGATGGGGACAGGGACTGGATGGCTACACCTTC. It translates to CASSVGWGQGLDGYTF.

The chain recombines TRBV7-2 with TRBJ2-7; D unclear. V was clipped by 2 bases and J by 4 bases, with 9 bases between them. The CDR3 spans 13 residues. The V gene's germline CDR1 is SGHTA and CDR2 FQGNSA. For the CDR3, the DNA is TGTGCCAGCAGCTTATTCCGGCGGTACGAGCAGTACTTC. Translated, it gives CASSLFRRYEQYF.

DNA for the CDR3: TGTGCCAGTACTACGGGACTAGCGGGAGTAGATACGCAGTATTTT. This codes for CASTTGLAGVDTQYF. The chain has TRBV6-1 and TRBJ2-3; 14 nucleotides align to TRBD2. The ends lost 9 bases at V and 5 bases at J; junction bases unmatched: 7. This CDR3 is built from 15 residues. Germline assignment: CDR1 MNHNS and CDR2 SASEGT.

The V call is TRBV7-2, the J call TRBJ2-5; the match to TRBD2 covers 14 bases. CDR3 length equals 17 residues. After removal of 4 bases from V and 4 bases from J, the junction contained 8 bases not matched to a gene. CDR1 and CDR2 (germline): SGHTA, FQGNSA. This CDR3 reads CASSSGLAGARTETQYF. The CDR3, as DNA: TGTGCCAGCAGCTCGGGACTAGCGGGAGCACGGACAGAGACCCAGTACTTC.

This chain uses TRBV5-1 with TRBJ2-5; TRBD1 matches at 8 bases. J was trimmed by 3 bases and V by 4 bases; bases with no gene match: 5. The CDR3 runs to 14 residues. The germline CDR1 and CDR2 sequences are SGHRS and YFSETQ. The CDR3 DNA sequence: TGCGCCAGCAGCCGCGGACAGGGAGAAGAGACCCAGTACTTC. Translation: CASSRGQGEETQYF.

The table lists this clone with a count of one. The chain has TRBV5-1 and TRBJ2-2; D unresolved. With 3 bases removed from V and 2 bases from J, the gap between germline ends came to 11 bases. The germline V gene has CDR1 SGHRS and CDR2 YFSETQ. CDR3 length: 15 amino acids. This CDR3 is CASSSRSSNTGELFF. CDR3 DNA: TGCGCCAGCAGCTCCCGGTCTAGTAACACCGGGGAGCTGTTTTTT.

This clone was seen once. The rearrangement joins TRBV5-1 to TRBJ2-5; TRBD1 agrees at 9 bases. After removal of 0 bases from V and 5 bases from J, the junction contained 5 bases not matched to a gene. The CDR3 has 15 residues. The germline V gene has CDR1 SGHRS and CDR2 YFSETQ. The CDR3 DNA follows: TGCGCCAGCAGCTTGGACAGGGGGCGGGGGGAGACCCAGTACTTC. Residues: CASSLDRGRGETQYF. The full variable domain, completed using reference TRBV5-1 and TRBJ2-5, is KAGVTQTPRYLIKTRGQQVTLSCSPISGHRSVSWYQQTPGQGLQFLFEYFSETQRNKGNFPGRFSGRQFSNSRSEMNVSTLELGDSALYLCASSLDRGRGETQYFGPGTRLLVL.

The CDR3 here is CASSTSGTGSGEQYF. CDR3 nucleotides: TGTGCCAGCAGTACCTCCGGGACAGGGTCGGGCGAGCAGTACTTC. The J gene is TRBJ2-7, the V gene TRBV5-4; 9 bases are shared with TRBD1. The V segment lost 5 bases and the J segment 6 bases; nucleotides outside the gene matches: 12. The CDR3 has 15 residues. Germline CDR1 is SGHNT and CDR2 is YYREEE (reference sequence).

The rearrangement joins TRBV14 to TRBJ2-2; 8 bases map to TRBD2. With V trimmed by 1 base and J by 4 bases, 8 bases remained unmatched. Germline CDR1 SGHDN, CDR2 FVKESK. The CDR3 runs to 17 residues. CDR3 nucleotides: TGTGCCAGCAGCCAAGGCCGAGCGGGAGCAACCACCGGGGAGCTGTTTTTT. Its protein is CASSQGRAGATTGELFF.

This sequence joins TRBV4-2 and TRBJ2-5; 7 nucleotides agree with TRBD2. CDR3 length: 15 residues. V dropped 1 base and J dropped 7; count of bases not matched to a gene: 9. The germline gives CDR1 LGHNA, CDR2 YNFKEQ. The CDR3: CASSQVRTRMGTQYF. The DNA of the CDR3 is TGTGCCAGCAGCCAAGTACGGACTAGGATGGGGACCCAGTACTTC.

The chain is built from TRBV20-1 and TRBJ1-4; 7 bases agree with TRBD1. V shed 6 bases, J shed 14 bases, and the junction held 9 bases outside the gene matches. Germline V gene data show CDR1 as DFQATT and CDR2 as SNEGSKA (reference sequence). The CDR3 is 11 amino acids. The CDR3 DNA reads TGCAGTGCCGACAGGGAAAAGATCCTGTTTTTT. It is translated as CSADREKILFF.

This chain uses TRBV2 with TRBJ2-7; possibly TRBD2 for D (7 bases). V shed 4 bases and J shed 3 bases, with 10 bases lying between them. The CDR3 is 13 amino acids. Germline CDR1 and CDR2: SNHLY and FYNNEI. The CDR3 here is CASSAGEGYEQYF. In DNA form, the CDR3 reads TGTGCCAGCAGTGCAGGGGAGGGCTACGAGCAGTACTTC.

The chain joins TRBV5-1 to TRBJ2-3, with D tentatively TRBD2 (6 bases). Germline V CDR1 and CDR2: SGHRS, YFSETQ. Trimming took off 4 bases at V and 3 bases at J, with 12 bases between the two ends. The CDR3 has 14 residues. This CDR3 is CASSPVAATDTQYF. CDR3 coding DNA: TGCGCCAGCAGCCCCGTAGCGGCAACAGATACGCAGTATTTT.

The chain has TRBV19 and TRBJ1-1; no clear D. CDR3 length equals 13 residues. V was pared by 3 bases and J by 1 base, with 6 bases between. Germline V gives CDR1 LNHDA, CDR2 SQIVND (reference sequence). This CDR3 reads CASSISPNTEAFF. Written as DNA, the CDR3 is TGTGCCAGTAGTATCTCCCCGAACACTGAAGCTTTCTTT.

This chain uses TRBV5-1 with TRBJ1-2; possible D gene TRBD1, 5 bases. CDR3 size: 16 residues. CDR1 is SGHRS and CDR2 is YFSETQ in the germline V gene. V was pared by 3 bases and J by 3 bases, with 18 bases between. As DNA, the CDR3 is TGCGCCAGCAGCTGGGGCCAGGTATCTGGGGACTATGGCTACACCTTC. Translating gives CASSWGQVSGDYGYTF.

The sample holds one count of this clone. The rearrangement uses TRBV7-9 and TRBJ2-1, with 12 bases lining up with TRBD2. V was pared by 4 bases and J by 3 bases, with 10 bases of the junction left unmatched. Germline lookup yields CDR1 SEHNR and CDR2 FQNEAQ (reference sequence). The CDR3 has 18 amino acids. Here the CDR3 DNA reads TGTGCCAGCAGCTGGACTAGCGGGGAACAATACCTCTACAATGAGCAGTTCTTC. Translation gives CASSWTSGEQYLYNEQFF.

This clone was seen only once. The rearrangement uses TRBV5-5 and TRBJ2-7; TRBD2 might be the D (5 bases). The CDR3 covers 16 residues. V shed 2 bases and J shed 4 bases, with 19 bases lying between them. Germline V lookup: CDR1 SGHKS, CDR2 YYEKEE (reference sequence). DNA of the CDR3: TGTGCCAGCAGCTTCGCGGCGGGTGGGTCCCCTTACGAGCAGTACTTC. Translated, it gives CASSFAAGGSPYEQYF. Full variable domain (missing parts from reference TRBV5-5 and TRBJ2-7): DAGVTQSPTHLIKTRGQQVTLRCSPISGHKSVSWYQQVLGQGPQFIFQYYEKEERGRGNFPDRFSARQFPNYSSELNVNALLLGDSALYLCASSFAAGGSPYEQYFGPGTRLTVT.

The chain links TRBV7-2 to TRBJ2-7; 10 bases line up with TRBD2. From germline, CDR1 is SGHTA and CDR2 FQGNSA. The CDR3 runs to 14 residues. The V segment lost 5 bases and the J segment 2 bases; nucleotides outside the gene matches: 3. Here the CDR3 DNA reads TGTGCCAGCAGCCCGGGACTAGCGCCCTACGAGCAGTACTTC. This translates into CASSPGLAPYEQYF. Full variable domain (outside the CDR3, taken from reference TRBV7-2 and TRBJ2-7): GAGVSQSPSNKVTEKGKDVELRCDPISGHTALYWYRQSLGQGLEFLIYFQGNSAPDKSGLPSDRFSAERTGGSVSTLTIQRTQQEDSAVYLCASSPGLAPYEQYFGPGTRLTVT.

This clone was seen a few times. The chain combines TRBV10-1 with TRBJ1-1; unclear D gene. The CDR3 consists of 13 residues. The V and J ends lost 5 bases and 1 base respectively, with 8 bases between them. Germline V lookup: CDR1 WNHNN, CDR2 SYGVQD (reference sequence). CDR3 amino acids: CASSTGGNTEAFF. Here the CDR3 DNA reads TGCGCCAGCAGTACCGGCGGGAACACTGAAGCTTTCTTT.